The TCR beta chain described here comes from a study of patients and donors after allogeneic stem cell transplantation. Via MiXCR, TCRdb re-called the RT-PCR reads, giving one row per CDR3 protein. The sample yields about 76,000 distinct CDR3 sequences, more than 20% seen once. With 8 bases removed from V and 4 bases from J, the gap between germline ends came to 14 bases. Looked up from germline, CDR1 is DFQATT and CDR2 is SNEGSKA (reference sequence). This CDR3 has 12 residues. The gene calls are TRBV20-1 and TRBJ1-1; D gene ambiguous. This receptor was taken from a human donor who was either an allogeneic HSCT recipient or a stem cell or donor lymphocyte infusion donor (not recorded which). It is not recorded whose cells these are; they may come from a transplant donor. Source material: blood, either unsorted or a sorted T cell fraction (not recorded which). The CDR3 spells CSSRYGLTEAFF. The CDR3, as DNA: TGCAGTTCAAGATATGGGCTCACTGAAGCTTTCTTT.